The TCR beta chain under discussion was sequenced for a study of CD8 T cells in ankylosing spondylitis. Study observations and caveats: Earlier authors reported some of these motif variants in reactive arthritis synovial fluid and blood. As for the disease-linked clones, they showed a CD8+ phenotype and occurred at relatively low frequencies in peripheral blood. Within ankylosing spondylitis blood, a TCR beta motif made up of fewer than ten highly homologous variants appeared to be characteristic.

Germline V gene lookup returns CDR1 MDHEN and CDR2 SYDVKM. V dropped 10 bases and J dropped 2 bases, with 18 bases sitting between them. This CDR3 is 14 amino acids long. This clonotype appeared a few times. Its antigen is unidentified. A quantitative 5'-RACE method, one with molecular barcodes, was used to make TCR beta libraries. TCRdb called the 5' RACE reads again in MiXCR, with one record for every CDR3 protein. The data contain around 440,000 distinct CDR3 sequences, under 20% of them singletons. This chain links TRBV28 with TRBJ2-7; either TRBD1 or TRBD2 may fit D (5 bases each). The source is a male donor with ankylosing spondylitis. The sequenced sample consisted of blood, either unsorted or a sorted T cell fraction (not recorded which). CDR3 amino acids: CATRRYLGPYEQYF. The CDR3 nucleotides read TGTGCCACCAGGAGGTATTTGGGACCCTACGAGCAGTACTTC.